The 15 T cell receptor beta chains below were found in one sample sequenced in a study of shared clonotypes between healthy human individuals. Clones were read by immunoSEQ multiplex PCR, and TCRdb kept only the in-frame ones, dropping some. The data contain 2,500,000 or so clones, approximately 93% of them singletons. The sample taken for sequencing was naive CD4+ T cells from PBMCs. Subset reported: CD45RA+ positively selected. These receptor sequences come from a man aged 18 to 30 in good health. Some clones in this sample may be carry-over from other donors' samples.

V usage is TRBV6-5 and J usage is TRBJ2-4; D remains unclear. Trimming took off 2 bases at V and 3 bases at J, with 8 bases between the two ends. Germline lookup yields CDR1 MNHEY and CDR2 SVGAGI. This CDR3 has 14 amino acids. CDR3 sequence (DNA): TGTGCCAGCAGTTACGATCAACGCAAAAACATTCAGTACTTC. Translated, it gives CASSYDQRKNIQYF.

The chain links TRBV5-5 to TRBJ2-1; D not resolved. Per germline, CDR1 SGHKS and CDR2 YYEKEE (reference sequence). V was trimmed by 0 bases and J by 9 bases, leaving 7 bases between them. The CDR3 covers 12 residues. The CDR3 loop is CASSLGTGEQFF. The CDR3 bases are TGTGCCAGCAGCTTGGGAACGGGTGAGCAGTTCTTC.

With respect to this clone: Other DNA sequences in this sample translate to the same CDR3. The chain combines TRBV5-1 with TRBJ1-3; perhaps TRBD1 as D (5 bases). V lost 0 bases, J lost 0 bases, and 7 bases lay in between. Germline V gives CDR1 SGHRS, CDR2 YFSETQ. CDR3 size: 15 residues. CDR3 sequence: CASSLEGSSGNTIYF. CDR3 DNA sequence: TGCGCCAGCAGCTTGGAGGGGAGCTCTGGAAACACCATATATTTT.

V gene TRBV6-1 combines with J gene TRBJ1-1, with D tentatively TRBD1 (6 bases). CDR3 length equals 16 residues. Germline lookup yields CDR1 MNHNS and CDR2 SASEGT. Between the trimmed V and J ends, which lost 3 bases and 4 bases, there was a span of 18 bases. The CDR3 DNA sequence: TGTGCCAGCAGTGACCCAAGTAGGGGGGGCGGCACTGAAGCTTTCTTT. Translated, it gives CASSDPSRGGGTEAFF.

This rearrangement joins TRBV30 to TRBJ1-1; D is unclear. Germline loops: CDR1 GTSNPN, CDR2 SVGIG (reference sequence). The CDR3 is made up of 13 amino acids. The V and J ends lost 7 bases and 0 bases respectively, with 12 bases between them. The CDR3 protein is CASKTQLNTEAFF. CDR3 DNA: TGTGCCTCAAAAACACAGCTGAACACTGAAGCTTTCTTT.

The rearrangement links TRBV19 to TRBJ1-1; unclear D gene. The CDR3 is 13 amino acids. Germline V gene lookup returns CDR1 LNHDA and CDR2 SQIVND (reference sequence). V was pared by 9 bases and J by 4 bases, with 15 bases between. The CDR3 sequence is CASEGWPGTEAFF. The DNA for the CDR3 is TGTGCCAGCGAAGGCTGGCCGGGCACTGAAGCTTTCTTT.

V is TRBV28 and J is TRBJ2-7; 9 bases fit TRBD1. The V and J ends lost 5 bases and 2 bases, in that order; junction bases with no gene match: 7. The V gene's germline CDR1 is MDHEN and CDR2 SYDVKM. The CDR3 covers 15 residues. The CDR3 region is CASSHRGTGTYEQYF. The CDR3 nucleotides read TGTGCCAGCAGTCACCGCGGGACAGGGACCTACGAGCAGTACTTC.

The chain uses TRBV5-6 and TRBJ2-7, with D maybe TRBD2 (5 bases). The CDR3 is 14 amino acids. Per germline, CDR1 SGHDT and CDR2 YYEEEE. V was pared by 0 bases and J by 6 bases, with 13 bases between. The CDR3 coding sequence is TGTGCCAGCAGCTTGGGAACTAGAGACCGCGAGCAGTACTTC. Its translation is CASSLGTRDREQYF.

This clone was observed a single time. The V gene is TRBV6-5, the J gene TRBJ2-7; D gene ambiguous. The length of the CDR3 is 15 residues. V was shortened by 2 bases and J by 1 base, with 12 bases between the two germline ends. The germline CDR1 and CDR2 sequences are MNHEY and SVGAGI. Here the CDR3 reads CASSYRPLGSYEQYF. DNA for the CDR3: TGTGCCAGCAGTTACCGACCTCTCGGGTCCTACGAGCAGTACTTC.

This sequence joins TRBV30 and TRBJ1-4, with D tentatively TRBD1 (6 bases). The length of the CDR3 is 14 residues. Germline V gene data show CDR1 as GTSNPN and CDR2 as SVGIG (reference sequence). With 4 bases removed from V and 7 bases from J, the gap between germline ends came to 16 bases. In nucleotides, the CDR3 is TGTGCCTGGAATATACAGGGATCGGGTGAAAAACTGTTTTTT. This codes for CAWNIQGSGEKLFF.

This sequence joins TRBV6-1 and TRBJ2-7; tentative D call: TRBD2 (5 bases). V was shortened by 4 bases and J by 3 bases, with 13 bases between the two germline ends. CDR3 length equals 14 residues. Germline CDR1 and CDR2: MNHNS and SASEGT. CDR3 DNA sequence: TGTGCCAGCAGTGGGCCGCGGGCAGACTACGAGCAGTACTTC. As protein: CASSGPRADYEQYF.

A word on this clone: Other DNA variants within this sample encode the same CDR3. The V gene is TRBV20-1, the J gene TRBJ2-5; D is unresolved. The ends were cut back, 2 bases at V and 4 bases at J, with 5 bases in the middle. The CDR3 sequence is 11 residues long. Germline V gives CDR1 DFQATT, CDR2 SNEGSKA (reference sequence). For the CDR3, the DNA is TGCAGTGCTAGAAGTAGAGAGACCCAGTACTTC. It translates to CSARSRETQYF.

The chain joins TRBV9 to TRBJ2-2, with 8 bases fitting TRBD2. The germline CDR1 and CDR2 sequences are SGDLS and YYNGEE. Trimming cost V 1 base and J 6 bases; bases outside gene matches: 8. The length of the CDR3 is 16 residues. The CDR3 reads CASSVSSGISSGELFF. For the CDR3, the DNA is TGTGCCAGCAGCGTAAGTAGCGGGATCTCATCCGGGGAGCTGTTTTTT.

V and J are TRBV28 and TRBJ2-3, with 7 bases fitting TRBD1. Germline-derived CDR1 and CDR2 are MDHEN and SYDVKM. The CDR3 covers 15 residues. Trimming cost V 4 bases and J 0 bases; bases outside gene matches: 4. This chain's CDR3 is CASSSGQLSTDTQYF. The CDR3 nucleotides read TGTGCCAGCAGTTCGGGACAGTTAAGCACAGATACGCAGTATTTT.

V gene TRBV6-5 combines with J gene TRBJ1-4; 7 bases are shared with TRBD1. The CDR3 is 16 amino acids. Trimming at V came to 1 base and at J to 3 bases, leaving 5 bases not matched to a gene. Per the germline V gene, CDR1 is MNHEY and CDR2 is SVGAGI. CDR3 in DNA: TGTGCCAGCAGTTACTATAAGGGGGCGGCTAATGAAAAACTGTTTTTT. Amino acids: CASSYYKGAANEKLFF.